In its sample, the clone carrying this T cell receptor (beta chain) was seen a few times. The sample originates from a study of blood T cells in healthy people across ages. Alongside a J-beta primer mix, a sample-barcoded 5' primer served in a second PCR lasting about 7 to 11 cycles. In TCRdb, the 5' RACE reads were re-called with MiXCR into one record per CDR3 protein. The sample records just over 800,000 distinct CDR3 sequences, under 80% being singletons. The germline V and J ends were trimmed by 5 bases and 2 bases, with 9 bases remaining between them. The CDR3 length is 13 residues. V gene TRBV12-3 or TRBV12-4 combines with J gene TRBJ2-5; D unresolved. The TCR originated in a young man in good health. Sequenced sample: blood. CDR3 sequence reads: CASSPAGQETQYF. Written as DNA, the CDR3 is TGTGCCAGCAGTCCCGCTGGACAAGAGACCCAGTACTTC.